Below, 18 T cell receptor beta chains from the same sample are listed, as sequenced in a study of T cell responses to AZD1222 COVID-19 vaccine. Sequencing used immunoSEQ multiplex PCR; TCRdb keeps in-frame clones, though not all of them. In the table there are some 130,000 clones, 86% of which are singletons. Sequences were derived from peripheral blood, sampled on day 0 of AZD1222 vaccination. These receptor sequences come from an adult in good health.

The V call is TRBV12-5, the J call TRBJ1-5; possible D gene TRBD1, 5 bases. CDR1 LGHNT and CDR2 FRNRAP come from the germline V gene. The CDR3 runs to 13 residues. The V and J ends lost 4 bases and 6 bases respectively, with 10 bases between them. CDR3 nucleotides: TGTGCTAGTGGTTCAGGGATGGGTCAGCCCCAGCATTTT. Amino acid sequence: CASGSGMGQPQHF.

The V call is TRBV7-8, the J call TRBJ1-1, with a weak D call TRBD1 (6 bases). The CDR3 runs 15 residues. Trimming stripped 1 base from V and 1 base from J, with 10 bases between. Germline V lookup: CDR1 SGHVS, CDR2 FQNEAQ. This CDR3 is CASSLVWTANTEAFF. The CDR3 DNA sequence: TGTGCCAGCAGCTTAGTATGGACAGCGAACACTGAAGCTTTCTTT.

This chain connects TRBV19 to TRBJ2-7, with 7 bases identical to TRBD2. CDR3 length: 14 amino acids. The V gene's germline CDR1 is LNHDA and CDR2 SQIVND (reference sequence). The J segment lost 3 bases and the V segment lost 5 bases, leaving 7 bases of the junction unmatched. The CDR3: CASSYGGIRYEQYF. CDR3 nucleotide sequence: TGTGCCAGTAGTTACGGGGGGATCCGCTACGAGCAGTACTTC.

This clone has only a few counts. Here the CDR3 reads CASSLVGRGVGYTF. In DNA form, the CDR3 reads TGTGCCAGCAGCTTAGTCGGCAGAGGAGTTGGCTACACCTTC. The rearrangement uses TRBV11-2 and TRBJ1-2; D unresolved. CDR1 SGHAT and CDR2 FQNNGV come from the germline V gene. The ends were cut back, 1 base at V and 7 bases at J, with 13 bases in the middle. The CDR3 is 14 residues long.

This chain connects TRBV28 to TRBJ1-5; maybe TRBD1 (6 bases). This CDR3 has 17 residues. Germline V gene data show CDR1 as MDHEN and CDR2 as SYDVKM. Trimming cost V 7 bases and J 9 bases, with 28 bases left between them. The chain's CDR3 is CASTPGGPTGRGRPQHF. The CDR3 bases are TGTGCCAGCACCCCTGGGGGGCCTACAGGGAGGGGACGGCCCCAGCATTTT.

The V gene is TRBV19, the J gene TRBJ2-7; tentatively, D is TRBD1 or TRBD2 (5 bases each). The CDR3 covers 13 residues. Trimming stripped 2 bases from V and 5 bases from J, with 10 bases between. CDR1 is LNHDA and CDR2 is SQIVND in the germline V gene (reference sequence). The CDR3 DNA follows: TGTGCCAGTAGTATAACTAGGGGCGACGAGCAGTACTTC. Translating gives CASSITRGDEQYF.

The gene calls are TRBV5-6 and TRBJ2-4; 8 bases are a match to TRBD1. This CDR3 has 15 residues. From germline, CDR1 is SGHDT and CDR2 YYEEEE. The V gene end was trimmed by 4 bases and the J gene end by 0 bases; junction bases not matched to a gene: 3. The CDR3 sequence is CASSPGQGAKNIQYF. The CDR3 DNA follows: TGTGCCAGCAGCCCCGGACAGGGAGCCAAAAACATTCAGTACTTC.

The V call is TRBV6-5, the J call TRBJ1-6; 7 positions agree with TRBD1. The CDR3 runs 14 residues. J lost 7 bases, V lost 6 bases, and 6 bases had no gene match. The germline gives CDR1 MNHEY, CDR2 SVGAGI. The CDR3 region is CASRRQGRNSPLHF. DNA for the CDR3: TGTGCCAGCAGACGACAGGGACGCAATTCACCCCTCCACTTT.

This chain uses TRBV5-1 with TRBJ2-1, with 8 bases fitting TRBD1. CDR1 and CDR2 from the germline V gene are SGHRS and YFSETQ. Trimming took 1 base from V and 1 from J; bases not matched to a gene: 4. The CDR3 length is 16 residues. CDR3 in DNA: TGCGCCAGCAGCTTGACTGGACAGGGATCCTACAATGAGCAGTTCTTC. Amino acids: CASSLTGQGSYNEQFF.

This clone was seen a handful of times. J is TRBJ2-5 and V is TRBV29-1; D possibly matches TRBD1 or TRBD2 (5 bases each). Deletions cut 3 bases from V and 4 bases from J, with 9 bases between. Germline V gene data show CDR1 as SQVTM and CDR2 as ANQGSEA. CDR3 length equals 12 residues. The CDR3 protein is CSVEPGGETQYF. In DNA form, the CDR3 reads TGCAGCGTTGAGCCTGGGGGAGAGACCCAGTACTTC.

V is TRBV10-3 and J is TRBJ2-5; 8 nucleotides match TRBD1. The V gene's germline CDR1 is ENHRY and CDR2 SYGVKD. There are 15 residues in the CDR3. The trim removed 2 bases at V and 5 bases at J, leaving 7 bases unmatched. This CDR3 is CAISEGFRGQETQYF. The CDR3 nucleotides read TGTGCCATCAGTGAGGGTTTCAGGGGGCAGGAGACCCAGTACTTC.

This clone was seen once. The chain joins TRBV29-1 to TRBJ2-2; TRBD1 aligns across 8 bases. The V and J ends lost 1 base and 7 bases, in that order; junction bases with no gene match: 5. CDR3 size: 14 residues. Germline CDR1 and CDR2: SQVTM and ANQGSEA. This CDR3 is CSVEGQGAVGELFF. The DNA of the CDR3 is TGCAGCGTTGAAGGGCAGGGGGCGGTCGGGGAGCTGTTTTTT.

CDR3 sequence: CASSEASGGGSYNEQFF. CDR3 bases: TGTGCCAGCAGTGAGGCTAGCGGGGGGGGATCCTACAATGAGCAGTTCTTC. The V gene is TRBV6-4, the J gene TRBJ2-1, with TRBD2 matching 12 bases. There are 17 residues in the CDR3. Germline CDR1 MRHNA, CDR2 SNTAGT. The V gene end was trimmed by 3 bases and the J gene end by 1 base; junction bases not matched to a gene: 4.

The J gene is TRBJ1-6, the V gene TRBV27; D remains ambiguous. The CDR3 covers 16 residues. Deletions cut 5 bases from V and 0 bases from J, with 11 bases between. From germline, CDR1 is MNHEY and CDR2 SMNVEV (reference sequence). The CDR3 reads CASSVLMSSYNSPLHF. The CDR3 nucleotides are TGTGCCAGCAGTGTTCTTATGAGCTCCTATAATTCACCCCTCCACTTT.

The V call is TRBV6-5, the J call TRBJ2-3; possibly TRBD1 for D (6 bases). In germline, CDR1 is MNHEY, CDR2 SVGAGI. Trimming cost V 6 bases and J 6 bases, with 7 bases left between them. The CDR3 is 11 residues long. The CDR3 coding sequence is TGTGCCAGCAGGCAGGGGGATACGCAGTATTTT. It yields the protein CASRQGDTQYF.

V is TRBV9 and J is TRBJ1-2, with TRBD1 identical over 7 bases. The V and J ends lost 6 bases and 4 bases, in that order; junction bases with no gene match: 12. In germline, CDR1 is SGDLS, CDR2 YYNGEE. The CDR3 extends over 15 amino acids. CDR3 in amino acids: CASNRQGTRSYGYTF. Written as DNA, the CDR3 is TGTGCCAGCAACAGACAGGGCACCCGGAGCTATGGCTACACCTTC.

This clone was detected a few times. J is TRBJ2-1 and V is TRBV29-1, with TRBD2 identical over 7 bases. The length of the CDR3 is 13 residues. The J segment lost 9 bases and the V segment lost 7 bases, leaving 12 bases of the junction unmatched. The germline V gene has CDR1 SQVTM and CDR2 ANQGSEA. The CDR3 nucleotides are TGCAGCGGGGCCGGACTAGGAAGTGCTGAGCAGTTCTTC. As protein: CSGAGLGSAEQFF.

This clone appeared a single time. The gene calls are TRBV6-6 and TRBJ2-2; D perhaps matches TRBD1 (6 bases). This CDR3 has 15 residues. V lost 4 bases and J 5 bases, leaving 14 bases between the germline ends. CDR1 and CDR2 from the germline V gene are MNHNY and SVGAGI (reference sequence). The CDR3 sequence: CASSSGHPWTGELFF. The CDR3 region has the DNA TGTGCCAGCAGTTCGGGACACCCGTGGACCGGGGAGCTGTTTTTT.